This TCR beta chain came from a study of cytomegalovirus exposure and HLA in healthy donors. On the study more broadly: Out of around 360 genotyped donors, less than 90% belonged to the Caucasian-associated ancestry cluster.

For this clone: Its antigen is undetermined.

The CDR3 loop spans 15 amino acids. V dropped 2 bases and J dropped 6; count of bases not matched to a gene: 6. Per the germline V gene, CDR1 is MNHEY and CDR2 is SMNVEV (reference sequence). Study results and limitations: Later work found most CMV-associated TCR beta chains apparently HLA-restricted. Being productive about 90% or about 30% of the time was typical of most TCR beta V segments in an earlier analysis. Near-uniform donor sequencing depth was presumed by presence/absence analyses.

PCR used 60 Vbeta primers and 13 Jbeta primers. The assay was immunoSEQ multiplex PCR, and TCRdb's table has in-frame clones only and misses some. The profile shows 58,000 or so clones, over 60% of them singletons. The chain carries TRBV27 and TRBJ2-1; 8 bases agree with TRBD2. Sequencing was carried out using PBMCs. This clonotype was sampled from a man aged 45-65 years in good health and CMV-seropositive. The CDR3 DNA reads TGTGCCAGCAGTTTAGTTAGCGGGATCTTCAATGAGCAGTTCTTC. It encodes CASSLVSGIFNEQFF.